A selection of T cell receptor beta chains follows, all from one sample in a study of tumor-infiltrating lymphocytes in localized non-small cell lung cancer. Repertoires were generated with immunoSEQ multiplex PCR, while TCRdb's copy carries only in-frame clones and drops some. The sample consists of 11,000 to 15,000 clones, approximately 80% of them appearing once. Sample: lung tumor tissue. The source is a human donor with non-small cell lung cancer. CDR3s include the opening cysteine and the closing phenylalanine or tryptophan. Each record gives: V gene, D gene, J gene, clone size, CDR3 protein, CDR3 DNA. The D gene is left open where the match is weak. Rows may omit the clone size; those that give it use once, few, many or a size class.

TRBV29-1	TRBD1	TRBJ1-4	NA	CSVAGTGEKLFF	TGCAGCGTTGCCGGGACAGGGGAAAAACTGTTTTTT
TRBV2	TRBD1	TRBJ2-7	NA	CASSPGQGAQQYF	TGTGCCAGCAGTCCTGGACAGGGGGCCCAGCAGTACTTC
TRBV30	TRBD1	TRBJ2-7	NA	CAWSLGGTGAYEQYF	TGTGCCTGGAGCCTAGGGGGTACAGGGGCATACGAGCAGTACTTC
TRBV27	NA	TRBJ2-5	NA	CASSLGVDQETQYF	TGTGCCAGCAGTTTAGGGGTGGACCAAGAGACCCAGTACTTC
TRBV27	NA	TRBJ1-6	NA	CASSLGALENSPLHF	TGTGCCAGCAGTTTGGGCGCTTTGGAGAATTCACCCCTCCACTTT
TRBV7-7	NA	TRBJ2-5	NA	CASSFPRSDSNQETQYF	TGTGCTAGCAGCTTCCCCCGCTCCGACAGTAACCAAGAGACCCAGTACTTC
TRBV30	NA	TRBJ2-3	NA	CAWSVMGTQYF	TGTGCCTGGAGTGTTATGGGAACGCAGTATTTT
TRBV25-1	NA	TRBJ2-3	NA	CASSPSTDTQYF	TGTGCCAGCAGTCCTAGCACAGATACGCAGTATTTT
TRBV7-2	NA	TRBJ2-4	once	CASSSSRGLRNIQYF	TGTGCCAGCAGCAGCAGCAGGGGTTTGAGGAACATTCAGTACTTC
TRBV23-1	NA	TRBJ2-7	NA	CASSHRGYGYEQYF	TGCGCCAGCAGTCACCGCGGGTATGGGTACGAGCAGTACTTC
TRBV20-1	NA	TRBJ1-2	once	CTASQLTGYTF	TGCACCGCTAGTCAATTGACTGGCTACACCTTC
TRBV9	TRBD1	TRBJ2-7	NA	CASSFGQGPYEQYF	TGTGCCAGCAGCTTCGGACAGGGTCCCTACGAGCAGTACTTC
TRBV11-2	NA	TRBJ2-1	NA	CASSLGFNNEQFF	TGTGCCAGCAGCTTAGGATTCAACAATGAGCAGTTCTTC
TRBV6-5	TRBD1	TRBJ2-7	few	CASRHGTAYEQYF	TGTGCCAGCAGACATGGGACAGCCTACGAGCAGTACTTC
TRBV7-2	NA	TRBJ1-1	NA	CASRMDPTGGTEAFF	TGTGCCAGCAGGATGGACCCGACAGGAGGCACTGAAGCTTTCTTT
TRBV27	NA	TRBJ1-1	NA	CASSKNARGELTEAFF	TGTGCCAGCAGCAAAAATGCGCGTGGGGAACTGACTGAAGCTTTCTTT
TRBV28	NA	TRBJ1-2	NA	CASSLFGRTRGYGYTF	TGTGCCAGCAGTTTATTCGGGCGAACCCGGGGCTATGGCTACACCTTC
TRBV7-2	TRBD2	TRBJ2-1	NA	CASSSAVGTSRFNEQFF	TGTGCCAGCAGCTCAGCGGTGGGGACTAGTCGTTTCAATGAGCAGTTCTTC
TRBV1	NA	TRBJ2-4	NA	CTSSPSQTGLAKNIQYF	TGCACCAGCAGCCCATCACAGACCGGGTTGGCCAAAAACATTCAGTACTTC
TRBV5-1	TRBD1	TRBJ2-2	NA	CASSLQGQGRTGELFF	TGCGCCAGCAGCTTACAAGGACAGGGGAGAACCGGGGAGCTGTTTTTT
TRBV11-2	NA	TRBJ1-2	NA	CASSFLSGDRGYTF	TGTGCCAGCAGCTTCCTCTCAGGGGATCGGGGCTACACCTTC
TRBV14	TRBD2	TRBJ2-1	NA	CASSQSRREGGNEQFF	TGTGCCAGCAGCCAAAGTCGGCGGGAGGGGGGCAATGAGCAGTTCTTC
TRBV6-5	NA	TRBJ2-1	NA	CASSYGAVYNEQFF	TGTGCCAGCAGTTACGGGGCAGTTTACAATGAGCAGTTCTTC
TRBV11-2	TRBD1	TRBJ2-5	NA	CASSPRAGQGLQETQYF	TGTGCCAGCAGCCCTAGAGCCGGACAGGGACTCCAAGAGACCCAGTACTTC
TRBV6-6	NA	TRBJ1-1	NA	CASRFQSDTEAFF	TGTGCCAGCAGGTTCCAGAGTGACACTGAAGCTTTCTTT
TRBV9	NA	TRBJ1-5	NA	CASSVSGNSNQPQHF	TGTGCCAGCAGCGTATCAGGGAATAGCAATCAGCCCCAGCATTTT
TRBV9	NA	TRBJ2-2	once	CASSVQPGASRELFF	TGTGCCAGCAGCGTACAACCCGGGGCCTCAAGGGAGCTGTTTTTT
TRBV11-2	NA	TRBJ2-1	NA	CASSLDRDDEQFF	TGTGCCAGCAGCTTAGACAGGGATGATGAGCAGTTCTTC
TRBV10-1	TRBD2	TRBJ2-1	few	CASSIAGDSNEQFF	TGCGCCAGCAGTATAGCGGGAGACAGCAATGAGCAGTTCTTC
TRBV19	TRBD2	TRBJ2-3	NA	CATKKREGPDTQYF	TGTGCCACTAAAAAGCGGGAGGGCCCGGATACGCAGTATTTT
TRBV7-9	NA	TRBJ1-1	few	CASSFGVGEAFF	TGTGCCAGCAGCTTCGGTGTAGGCGAAGCTTTCTTT